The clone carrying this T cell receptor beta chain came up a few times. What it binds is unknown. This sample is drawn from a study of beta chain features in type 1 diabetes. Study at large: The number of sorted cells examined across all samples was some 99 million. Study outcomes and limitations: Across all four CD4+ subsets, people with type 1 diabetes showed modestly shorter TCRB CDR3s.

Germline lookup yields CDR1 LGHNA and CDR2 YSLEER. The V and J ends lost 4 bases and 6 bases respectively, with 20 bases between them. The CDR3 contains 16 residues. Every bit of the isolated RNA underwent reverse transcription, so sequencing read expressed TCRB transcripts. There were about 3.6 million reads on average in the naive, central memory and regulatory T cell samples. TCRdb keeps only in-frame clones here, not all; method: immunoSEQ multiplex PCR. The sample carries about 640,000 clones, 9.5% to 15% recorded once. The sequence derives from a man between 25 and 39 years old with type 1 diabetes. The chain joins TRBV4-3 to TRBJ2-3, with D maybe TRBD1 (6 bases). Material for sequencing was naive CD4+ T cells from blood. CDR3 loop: CASSLRGRLQGDTQYF. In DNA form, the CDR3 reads TGCGCCAGCAGCCTACGAGGACGGTTGCAGGGGGATACGCAGTATTTT.